Presented here are 16 T cell receptor beta chains from one specimen sequenced in a study of T cells in Graves' hyperthyroidism and ophthalmopathy. TCR beta CDR3 sequences were amplified from RNA transcripts. RT-PCR in the first round (using the HTBI primer set) targeted the TCR CDR3. TCRdb reanalysed the multiplex PCR reads using MiXCR and keeps one entry per CDR3 protein. This table holds about 280,000 distinct CDR3 sequences, approximately 26% found once. The source material was blood. These receptors came from a middle-aged man with Graves' hyperthyroidism that later progressed to Graves' ophthalmopathy.

The table lists this clonotype with many counts. This chain links TRBV3-1 with TRBJ2-7; 8 nucleotides agree with TRBD1. CDR3 size: 16 residues. Germline trimming cut 2 bases from V and 2 bases from J; bases unmatched to any gene: 8. CDR1 and CDR2 (germline): LGHDT, YNNKEL (reference sequence). The CDR3 protein is CASSQLRDRFPYEQYF. The CDR3 bases are TGTGCCAGCAGCCAACTCCGGGACAGGTTCCCCTACGAGCAGTACTTC.

This clonotype showed up many times. This sequence joins TRBV5-1 and TRBJ2-5, with D unclear. V gave up 2 bases and J gave up 5 bases, with 10 bases separating them. Germline V lookup: CDR1 SGHRS, CDR2 YFSETQ. The CDR3 consists of 13 residues. The CDR3 sequence is CASSFGSGETQYF. CDR3 nucleotide sequence: TGCGCCAGCAGCTTCGGGTCGGGTGAGACCCAGTACTTC. Complete variable domain (other parts from reference TRBV5-1 and TRBJ2-5): KAGVTQTPRYLIKTRGQQVTLSCSPISGHRSVSWYQQTPGQGLQFLFEYFSETQRNKGNFPGRFSGRQFSNSRSEMNVSTLELGDSALYLCASSFGSGETQYFGPGTRLLVL.

The J gene is TRBJ1-1, the V gene TRBV28; TRBD1 is a possible D gene (5 bases). This CDR3 is 16 amino acids long. In germline, CDR1 is MDHEN, CDR2 SYDVKM. Trimming took 0 bases from V and 1 from J, leaving 12 bases between them. CDR3 DNA sequence: TGTGCCAGCAGTTTATGGGGGACCAGGGCGAACACTGAAGCTTTCTTT. Residues: CASSLWGTRANTEAFF.

This clonotype has a count of ten or more. V usage is TRBV7-3 and J usage is TRBJ2-3; TRBD2 aligns across 7 bases. Per germline, CDR1 SGHTA and CDR2 FQGTGA. Trimming cost V 2 bases and J 6 bases; bases outside gene matches: 5. The length of the CDR3 is 14 residues. The CDR3 protein is CASSLAGAADTQYF. CDR3 in DNA: TGTGCCAGCAGCTTAGCGGGAGCCGCCGATACGCAGTATTTT.

This clonotype was seen a handful of times. J is TRBJ2-5 and V is TRBV12-3 or TRBV12-4; 7 nucleotides line up with TRBD2. Trimming at V came to 3 bases and at J to 5 bases, leaving 3 bases not matched to a gene. This CDR3 is 13 amino acids long. CDR3 sequence reads: CASSFGGWETQYF. The CDR3 DNA reads as TGTGCCAGCAGTTTCGGGGGGTGGGAGACCCAGTACTTC.

This clonotype came up many times. The chain combines TRBV5-1 with TRBJ2-7; perhaps TRBD1 as D (6 bases). Trimming stripped 4 bases from V and 2 bases from J, with 10 bases between. Germline CDR1 is SGHRS and CDR2 is YFSETQ. This CDR3 contains 13 residues. CDR3 coding DNA: TGCGCCAGCAGCCTGTGGACAGCCTACGAGCAGTACTTC. As protein: CASSLWTAYEQYF.

This clonotype came up many times. The rearrangement uses TRBV29-1 and TRBJ1-1; D is possibly TRBD1 (6 bases). The V and J ends lost 7 bases and 3 bases respectively, with 18 bases between them. The CDR3 contains 14 residues. The V gene's germline CDR1 is SQVTM and CDR2 ANQGSEA. CDR3 residues: CSGQRGRGYTEAFF. The CDR3 region has the DNA TGCAGCGGCCAACGGGGCAGGGGATACACTGAAGCTTTCTTT.

This clonotype has at least ten counts. The chain recombines TRBV5-1 with TRBJ2-1; D is possibly TRBD2 (6 bases). Looked up from germline, CDR1 is SGHRS and CDR2 is YFSETQ. CDR3 length equals 16 residues. The V end lost 4 bases, the J end lost 2 bases, and 16 bases lay between the germline ends. CDR3 in amino acids: CASSPLVGGAYNEQFF. The CDR3 DNA reads as TGCGCCAGCAGCCCCCTGGTGGGAGGAGCCTACAATGAGCAGTTCTTC.

This clonotype was seen ten or more times. The chain links TRBV18 to TRBJ1-1; weak D call: TRBD1 (5 bases). Germline CDR1 reads KGHSH; CDR2 reads LQKENI. The V gene lost 4 bases and the J gene lost 13 bases, with 16 bases spanning the gap. This CDR3 has 12 amino acids. The chain's CDR3 is CASSLPGDYGFF. CDR3 DNA sequence: TGTGCCAGCTCACTACCGGGGGATTATGGTTTCTTT.

The V call is TRBV7-2, the J call TRBJ2-5; D might be TRBD2 (5 bases). This CDR3 spans 15 amino acids. The V end lost 2 bases, the J end lost 5 bases, and 15 bases lay between the germline ends. Per germline, CDR1 SGHTA and CDR2 FQGNSA. The DNA of the CDR3 is TGTGCCAGCAGCTTATTTCGGGAAAGGCCCGAGACCCAGTACTTC. This codes for CASSLFRERPETQYF.

CDR3 DNA sequence: TGTGCCAGCTTGCGACAGGGAGGCAATCAGCCCCAGCATTTT. Protein product: CASLRQGGNQPQHF. J is TRBJ1-5 and V is TRBV6-1, with TRBD1 matching over 7 bases. The CDR3 sequence is 14 residues long. V lost 8 bases and J lost 2; bases outside the gene matches: 6. CDR1 and CDR2 from the germline V gene are MNHNS and SASEGT.

In this sample, this clonotype turned up many times. J is TRBJ2-7 and V is TRBV5-6; perhaps TRBD2 as D (5 bases). The CDR3 totals 15 residues. V was cut by 2 bases and J by 6 bases, with 18 bases left in between. The V gene's germline CDR1 is SGHDT and CDR2 YYEEEE. CDR3 coding DNA: TGTGCCAGCAGCTTCGGACGGCACGGGGTGTGCGAGCAGTACTTC. As protein: CASSFGRHGVCEQYF.

The V and J genes are TRBV27 and TRBJ1-2, with 7 bases identical to TRBD1. Looked up from germline, CDR1 is MNHEY and CDR2 is SMNVEV (reference sequence). This CDR3 has 17 residues. Unmatched junction bases numbered 18, after V lost 3 bases and J lost 8 bases. This CDR3 is CASSFAPGGFGGFGYTF. CDR3 in DNA: TGTGCCAGCAGTTTCGCCCCAGGGGGGTTCGGTGGATTCGGCTACACCTTC.

This clonotype was counted many times. The V gene is TRBV2, the J gene TRBJ2-7; D gene unclear. The CDR3 totals 15 residues. CDR1 and CDR2 (germline): SNHLY, FYNNEI. With 0 bases removed from V and 2 bases from J, the gap between germline ends came to 11 bases. For the CDR3, the DNA is TGTGCCAGCAGTGAAGCGCTGAAACCCCCCTACGAGCAGTACTTC. Translation: CASSEALKPPYEQYF.

The rearrangement joins TRBV6-1 to TRBJ2-5, with 7 bases aligning to TRBD2. V was clipped by 7 bases and J by 1 base; unmatched bases: 6. CDR1 and CDR2 from the germline V gene are MNHNS and SASEGT. The CDR3 extends over 14 amino acids. CDR3: CASMGLAAQETQYF. CDR3 nucleotide sequence: TGTGCCAGCATGGGGCTAGCGGCCCAAGAGACCCAGTACTTC.

This clonotype was counted at least ten times. This chain links TRBV6-1 with TRBJ1-2, with D perhaps matching TRBD1 (5 bases). From germline, CDR1 is MNHNS and CDR2 SASEGT. The CDR3 totals 13 residues. Between the trimmed V and J ends, which lost 11 bases and 7 bases, there was a span of 20 bases. CDR3: CAAASGVAGGYTF. CDR3 DNA sequence: TGTGCCGCAGCTTCGGGGGTTGCCGGTGGCTACACCTTC.